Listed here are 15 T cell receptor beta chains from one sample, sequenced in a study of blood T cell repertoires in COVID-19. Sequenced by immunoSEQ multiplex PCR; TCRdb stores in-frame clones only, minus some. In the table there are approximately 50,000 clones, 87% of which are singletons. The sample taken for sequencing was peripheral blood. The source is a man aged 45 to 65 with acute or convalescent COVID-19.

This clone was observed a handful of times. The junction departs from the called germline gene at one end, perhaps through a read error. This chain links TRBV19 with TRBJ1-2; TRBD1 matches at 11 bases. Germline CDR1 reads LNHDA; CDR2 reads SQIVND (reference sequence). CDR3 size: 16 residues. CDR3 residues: CASTVDRGRLGYGYTF. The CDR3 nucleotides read TGTGCGAGTACGGTGGACAGGGGGCGACTGGGCTATGGCTACACCTTC.

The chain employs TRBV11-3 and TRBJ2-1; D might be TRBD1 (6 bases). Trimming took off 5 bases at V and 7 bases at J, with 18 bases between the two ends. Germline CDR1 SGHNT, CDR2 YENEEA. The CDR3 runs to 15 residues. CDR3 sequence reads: CASSPRQAMGNEQFF. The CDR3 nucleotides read TGTGCCAGCAGCCCAAGACAGGCAATGGGGAATGAGCAGTTCTTC. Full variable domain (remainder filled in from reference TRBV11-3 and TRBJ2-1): EAGVVQSPRYKIIEKKQPVAFWCNPISGHNTLYWYLQNLGQGPELLIRYENEEAVDDSQLPKDRFSAERLKGVDSTLKIQPAELGDSAVYLCASSPRQAMGNEQFFGPGTRLTVL.

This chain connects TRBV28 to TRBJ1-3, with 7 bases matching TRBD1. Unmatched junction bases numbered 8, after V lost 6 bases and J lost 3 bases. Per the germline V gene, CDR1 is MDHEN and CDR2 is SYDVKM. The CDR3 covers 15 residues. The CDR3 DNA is TGTGCCAGCAGCTCTACCGGGACAGATGGAAACACCATATATTTT. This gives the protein CASSSTGTDGNTIYF.

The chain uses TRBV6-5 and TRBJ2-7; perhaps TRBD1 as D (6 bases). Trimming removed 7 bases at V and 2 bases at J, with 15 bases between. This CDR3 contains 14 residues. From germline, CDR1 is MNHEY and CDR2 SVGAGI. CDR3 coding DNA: TGTGCCAGCACCCTCCCGGGACACCCCTACGAGCAGTACTTC. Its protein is CASTLPGHPYEQYF.

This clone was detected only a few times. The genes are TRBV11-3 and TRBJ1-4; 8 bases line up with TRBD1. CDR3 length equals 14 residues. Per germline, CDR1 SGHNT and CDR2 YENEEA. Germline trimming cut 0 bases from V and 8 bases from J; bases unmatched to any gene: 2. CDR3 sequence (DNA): TGTGCCAGCAGCTTAGACCAGGGGGCAGAAAAACTGTTTTTT. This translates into CASSLDQGAEKLFF.

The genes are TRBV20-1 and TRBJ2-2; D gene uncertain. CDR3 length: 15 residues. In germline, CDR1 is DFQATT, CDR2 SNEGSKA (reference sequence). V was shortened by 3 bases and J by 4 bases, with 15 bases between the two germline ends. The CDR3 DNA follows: TGCAGTGCTAGTCTCCGCGGTGGTGCCACCGGGGAGCTGTTTTTT. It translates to CSASLRGGATGELFF.

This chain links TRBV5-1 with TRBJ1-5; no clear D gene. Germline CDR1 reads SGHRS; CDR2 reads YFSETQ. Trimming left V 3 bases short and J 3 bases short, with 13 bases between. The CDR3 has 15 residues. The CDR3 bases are TGCGCCAGCAGCTCCCAAGGCGGATCCAATCAGCCCCAGCATTTT. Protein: CASSSQGGSNQPQHF.

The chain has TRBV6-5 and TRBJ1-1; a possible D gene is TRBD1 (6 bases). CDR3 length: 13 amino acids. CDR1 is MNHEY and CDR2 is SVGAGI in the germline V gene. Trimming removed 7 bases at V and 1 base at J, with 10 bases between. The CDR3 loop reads CASTGGPNTEAFF. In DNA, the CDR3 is TGTGCCAGCACCGGGGGGCCGAACACTGAAGCTTTCTTT.

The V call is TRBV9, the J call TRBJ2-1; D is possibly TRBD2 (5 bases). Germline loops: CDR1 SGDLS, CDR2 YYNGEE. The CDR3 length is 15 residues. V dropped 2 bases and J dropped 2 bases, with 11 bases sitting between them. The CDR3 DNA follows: TGTGCCAGCAGCGTGGGGAGTACAACCTACAATGAGCAGTTCTTC. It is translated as CASSVGSTTYNEQFF.

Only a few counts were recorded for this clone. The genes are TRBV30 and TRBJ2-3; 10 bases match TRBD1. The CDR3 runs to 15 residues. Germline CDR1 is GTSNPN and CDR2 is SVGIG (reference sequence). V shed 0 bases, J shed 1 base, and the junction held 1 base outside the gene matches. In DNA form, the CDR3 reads TGTGCCTGGAGTGTGGGGACAGGGGGCACAGATACGCAGTATTTT. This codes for CAWSVGTGGTDTQYF.

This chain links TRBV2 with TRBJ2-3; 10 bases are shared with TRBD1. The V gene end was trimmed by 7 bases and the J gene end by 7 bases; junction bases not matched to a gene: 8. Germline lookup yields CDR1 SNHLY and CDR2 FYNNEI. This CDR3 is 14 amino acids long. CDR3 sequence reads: CASTSGQGINTQYF. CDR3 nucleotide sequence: TGTGCCAGCACCTCGGGACAGGGGATAAATACGCAGTATTTT.

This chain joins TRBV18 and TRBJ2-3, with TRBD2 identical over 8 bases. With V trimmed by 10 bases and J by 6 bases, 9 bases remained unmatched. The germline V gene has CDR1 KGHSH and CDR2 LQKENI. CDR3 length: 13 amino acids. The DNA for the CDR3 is TGTGCCACCAAACCCGGGGGGGAGGATACGCAGTATTTT. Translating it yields CATKPGGEDTQYF.

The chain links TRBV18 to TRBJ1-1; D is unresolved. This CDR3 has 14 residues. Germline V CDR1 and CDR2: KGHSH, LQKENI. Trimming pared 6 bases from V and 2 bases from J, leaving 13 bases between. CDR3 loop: CASSRRTGNTEAFF. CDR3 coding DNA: TGTGCCAGCTCCCGAAGGACGGGAAACACTGAAGCTTTCTTT.

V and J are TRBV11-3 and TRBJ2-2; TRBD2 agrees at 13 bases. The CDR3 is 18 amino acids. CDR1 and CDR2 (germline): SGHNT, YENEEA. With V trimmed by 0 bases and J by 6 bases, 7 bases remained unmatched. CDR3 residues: CASSLERLAGGLAGELFF. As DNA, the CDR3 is TGTGCCAGCAGCTTAGAAAGACTAGCGGGAGGCCTGGCCGGGGAGCTGTTTTTT.

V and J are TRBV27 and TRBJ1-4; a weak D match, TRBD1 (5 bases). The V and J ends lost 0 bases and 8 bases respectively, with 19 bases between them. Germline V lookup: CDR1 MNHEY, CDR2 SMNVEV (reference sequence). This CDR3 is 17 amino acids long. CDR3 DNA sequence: TGTGCCAGCAGTTTATCCCGAGGTCCGGGACTCGGGGAAAAACTGTTTTTT. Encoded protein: CASSLSRGPGLGEKLFF.